This T cell receptor (beta chain) was found in a study of T cell changes during pregnancy in multiple sclerosis. The germline CDR1 and CDR2 sequences are SGHTS and YDEGEE. This CDR3 comprises 15 residues. J gave up 6 bases and V 0 bases, and 4 bases lay outside the gene matches. Sequencing was performed with immunoSEQ multiplex PCR; in TCRdb, only in-frame clones are kept and a portion is missing. In the table there are 70,000 to 100,000 clones, about 93% of which are singletons. The V and J genes are TRBV5-8 and TRBJ1-5; 9 nucleotides agree with TRBD1. The starting material was peripheral blood, obtained in the third trimester of pregnancy. The receptor's source is a female donor in good health, enrolled as a control in a pregnancy study. The CDR3 DNA follows: TGTGCCAGCAGCTTGGACAGGGGGCACGGTCAGCCCCAGCATTTT. This encodes CASSLDRGHGQPQHF.